A single sample gave rise to the 25 T cell receptor beta chains below, sequenced in a study of identical twins. In TCRdb, the 5' RACE reads were re-called with MiXCR into one record per CDR3 protein. This sample carries roughly 630,000 distinct CDR3 sequences, about 7.6% of them seen once, and the ten largest clones take 1.6%. This sample was shared with a second study, whose subject was yellow fever vaccine responses in identical twins.

Material for sequencing was PBMCs. The receptors come from a woman between 18 and 29 years old in good health.

The rearrangement uses TRBV3-1 and TRBJ2-5; D unresolved. V gave up 2 bases and J gave up 4 bases, with 5 bases separating them. The germline V gene encodes CDR1 LGHDT and CDR2 YNNKEL (reference sequence). The CDR3 runs 12 residues. This chain's CDR3 is CASSQPLETQYF. The CDR3 DNA sequence: TGTGCCAGCAGCCAACCATTAGAGACCCAGTACTTC.

This clonotype appeared a few times. This chain links TRBV7-9 with TRBJ1-2; the D is unclear. Germline CDR1 is SEHNR and CDR2 is FQNEAQ (reference sequence). The CDR3 consists of 16 residues. Trimming shortened V by 5 bases and J by 4 bases, and 20 bases separated the two germline ends. The CDR3 here is CASSPAAAGRTYGYTF. In DNA form, the CDR3 reads TGTGCCAGCAGCCCCGCCGCGGCAGGTCGGACCTATGGCTACACCTTC.

This clonotype has just a few counts. The chain recombines TRBV3-2 with TRBJ2-2. TRBV3-2 is labeled a pseudogene. The CDR3 consists of 13 residues. The CDR3 sequence: CASSLSTQGELFF. DNA for the CDR3: TGTGCCAGCAGCCTGTCGACCCAAGGGGAGCTGTTTTTT.

A few counts support this clonotype. The CDR3 DNA follows: TGTGCCATCAGTGAGCGGAGACCGGGACAGTACGGCGTGGCCAAAAACATTCAGTACTTC. Protein sequence: CAISERRPGQYGVAKNIQYF. The chain uses TRBV10-3 and TRBJ2-4, with 7 bases that match TRBD1. CDR1 and CDR2 (germline): ENHRY, SYGVKD. Germline trimming cut 2 bases from V and 1 base from J; bases unmatched to any gene: 17. This CDR3 is 20 amino acids long.

This clonotype was counted only a few times. The chain has TRBV25-1 and TRBJ2-1; 8 bases align to TRBD1. The CDR3 is 13 residues long. The germline V gene encodes CDR1 MGHDK and CDR2 SYGVNS. Trimming took 10 bases from V and 4 from J; bases not matched to a gene: 6. In nucleotides, the CDR3 is TGTGCCATTACGGGACAGGCTTACAATGAGCAGTTCTTC. Translated: CAITGQAYNEQFF.

This clonotype has just a few counts. This rearrangement joins TRBV5-1 to TRBJ2-1; tentatively, D is TRBD2 (5 bases). The germline V gene has CDR1 SGHRS and CDR2 YFSETQ. The CDR3 has 14 residues. Trimming left V 2 bases short and J 2 bases short, with 8 bases between. DNA of the CDR3: TGCGCCAGCAGCTTTGCGACTACCTACAATGAGCAGTTCTTC. Translated, it gives CASSFATTYNEQFF.

This clonotype was counted many times. The V gene is TRBV7-8, the J gene TRBJ1-4; TRBD1 agrees at 7 bases. The CDR3 has 15 residues. J was trimmed by 3 bases and V by 3 bases; bases with no gene match: 4. The V gene's germline CDR1 is SGHVS and CDR2 FQNEAQ. This CDR3 is CASSFRGGANEKLFF. CDR3 DNA sequence: TGTGCCAGCAGCTTCAGGGGGGGAGCTAATGAAAAACTGTTTTTT.

This clonotype was recorded many times. This chain links TRBV5-1 with TRBJ2-2; 8 bases fit TRBD2. V trimming: 4 bases; J trimming: 6 bases; junction bases outside the gene matches: 8. The CDR3 loop spans 15 amino acids. Germline CDR1 and CDR2: SGHRS and YFSETQ. The CDR3 DNA reads TGCGCCAGCAGCCCCACGGGGGGGTTTCCCGGGGAGCTGTTTTTT. This sequence encodes CASSPTGGFPGELFF. The full variable domain, in which reference TRBV5-1 and TRBJ2-2 provide the parts outside the CDR3, is KAGVTQTPRYLIKTRGQQVTLSCSPISGHRSVSWYQQTPGQGLQFLFEYFSETQRNKGNFPGRFSGRQFSNSRSEMNVSTLELGDSALYLCASSPTGGFPGELFFGEGSRLTVL.

This clonotype came up many times. V gene TRBV7-9 combines with J gene TRBJ1-4; TRBD1 is a possible D gene (5 bases). The germline V and J ends were trimmed by 5 bases and 8 bases, with 21 bases remaining between them. The length of the CDR3 is 16 residues. CDR1 SEHNR and CDR2 FQNEAQ come from the germline V gene (reference sequence). CDR3 DNA: TGTGCCAGCAGCCTCCCACCCCCGACAGACGAAGAAAAACTGTTTTTT. Encoded protein: CASSLPPPTDEEKLFF.

This clonotype was counted ten times or more. J is TRBJ1-2 and V is TRBV6-5; D remains unclear. The CDR3 is made up of 12 amino acids. Trimming took off 8 bases at V and 9 bases at J, with 16 bases between the two ends. The germline V gene has CDR1 MNHEY and CDR2 SVGAGI. The CDR3: CASGLERKSYTF. The CDR3 bases are TGTGCCAGCGGACTTGAACGAAAGAGCTACACCTTC.

This clonotype was seen a handful of times. The rearrangement joins TRBV6-5 to TRBJ1-1; D gene unclear. The germline V gene encodes CDR1 MNHEY and CDR2 SVGAGI. Trimming removed 0 bases at V and 3 bases at J, with 14 bases between. The CDR3 consists of 16 residues. The CDR3 DNA reads TGTGCCAGCAGTTACTCTTGGGAAAGAGAGGACACTGAAGCTTTCTTT. This gives the protein CASSYSWEREDTEAFF.

Comment on this clonotype: Germline is not matched at one junction end, which may reflect a read error. This rearrangement joins TRBV20-1 to TRBJ2-3; 7 nucleotides align to TRBD2. The germline CDR1 and CDR2 sequences are DFQATT and SNEGSKA (reference sequence). This CDR3 contains 16 residues. The CDR3 reads CCAREFEASGGDTQYF. The CDR3 coding sequence is TGCTGTGCTAGAGAATTCGAGGCTAGCGGCGGAGATACGCAGTATTTT.

The chain employs TRBV5-6 and TRBJ2-6; the D gene could be TRBD1 or TRBD2 (5 bases each). CDR1 SGHDT and CDR2 YYEEEE come from the germline V gene. Trimming shortened V by 0 bases and J by 0 bases, and 13 bases separated the two germline ends. There are 18 residues in the CDR3. This chain's CDR3 is CASSLDLGVPSGANVLTF. The CDR3 region has the DNA TGTGCCAGCAGCTTGGATTTGGGGGTCCCCTCTGGGGCCAACGTCCTGACTTTC.

This clonotype was seen repeatedly, ten times or more. The chain has TRBV4-1 and TRBJ1-5; D is ambiguous. The V end was cut by 0 bases, the J end by 2 bases, with 11 bases between. The CDR3 loop spans 16 amino acids. Germline loops: CDR1 MGHRA, CDR2 YSYEKL. The CDR3 nucleotides are TGCGCCAGCAGCCAAGAGACGGTTTTGGGCAATCAGCCCCAGCATTTT. Translating gives CASSQETVLGNQPQHF.

This clonotype was detected only a few times. The V call is TRBV12-3 or TRBV12-4, the J call TRBJ1-5; D possibly corresponds to TRBD1 (6 bases). The CDR3 totals 15 residues. V lost 5 bases to trimming and J lost 5 bases, with 16 bases between them. Here the CDR3 reads CASSPPAGGDQPQHF. DNA for the CDR3: TGTGCCAGCAGTCCCCCCGCCGGGGGCGATCAGCCCCAGCATTTT.

The chain joins TRBV7-9 to TRBJ2-1; TRBD2 agrees at 9 bases. Germline V gene lookup returns CDR1 SEHNR and CDR2 FQNEAQ (reference sequence). The CDR3 loop spans 14 amino acids. After removal of 5 bases from V and 9 bases from J, the junction contained 8 bases not matched to a gene. The CDR3 spells CASSTLGLAGEQFF. The CDR3 DNA sequence: TGTGCCAGCAGCACCCTGGGACTAGCTGGTGAGCAGTTCTTC.

The chain is built from TRBV12-3 or TRBV12-4 and TRBJ1-6; tentatively, D is TRBD1 (6 bases). The V and J ends lost 6 bases and 7 bases respectively, with 16 bases between them. The CDR3 loop spans 15 amino acids. The CDR3 DNA is TGTGCCAGCAGCTCCGCCAGGGGTTGGAATTCACCCCTCCACTTT. Encoded protein: CASSSARGWNSPLHF.

This clonotype was detected only a few times. Here the CDR3 DNA reads TGTGCCAGCAGACAAACGGGGCCCGCGAGGGAGCAGTTCTTC. Amino acids: CASRQTGPAREQFF. V usage is TRBV12-3 or TRBV12-4 and J usage is TRBJ2-1, with D perhaps given as TRBD1 or TRBD2 (5 bases each). There are 14 residues in the CDR3. Deletions cut 6 bases from V and 10 bases from J, with 19 bases between.

This clonotype came up many times. The CDR3 DNA reads TGCAGCGTTGTACTGACCCCCTTGGAGGGTTACAATGAGCAGTTCTTC. Its protein is CSVVLTPLEGYNEQFF. The chain combines TRBV29-1 with TRBJ2-1; TRBD2 might be the D (6 bases). This CDR3 is built from 16 residues. Germline CDR1 and CDR2: SQVTM and ANQGSEA. Trimming left V 4 bases short and J 4 bases short, with 20 bases between.

J is TRBJ2-3 and V is TRBV4-1; TRBD2 might be the D (5 bases). The length of the CDR3 is 15 residues. Deletions cut 0 bases from V and 5 bases from J, with 12 bases between. CDR1 is MGHRA and CDR2 is YSYEKL in the germline V gene. The DNA for the CDR3 is TGCGCCAGCAGCCAAGATCGAGGGCCCTTAGATACGCAGTATTTT. This encodes CASSQDRGPLDTQYF.

This clonotype was counted between two and nine times. The chain recombines TRBV3-1 with TRBJ2-1; 7 bases are a match to TRBD1. This CDR3 contains 13 residues. Germline V lookup: CDR1 LGHDT, CDR2 YNNKEL (reference sequence). After removal of 0 bases from V and 10 bases from J, the junction contained 3 bases not matched to a gene. The CDR3 DNA sequence: TGTGCCAGCAGCCAAGATGTCAGGGGGGAGCAGTTCTTC. It translates to CASSQDVRGEQFF.

This sequence joins TRBV5-5 and TRBJ2-2; maybe TRBD1 (6 bases). The CDR3 contains 16 residues. Per germline, CDR1 SGHKS and CDR2 YYEKEE (reference sequence). V lost 4 bases and J 0 bases, leaving 13 bases between the germline ends. The CDR3 reads CASSAETGANTGELFF. In DNA form, the CDR3 reads TGTGCCAGCAGCGCAGAGACAGGCGCGAACACCGGGGAGCTGTTTTTT. Filled out from reference TRBV5-5 and TRBJ2-2, the complete variable domain reads DAGVTQSPTHLIKTRGQQVTLRCSPISGHKSVSWYQQVLGQGPQFIFQYYEKEERGRGNFPDRFSARQFPNYSSELNVNALLLGDSALYLCASSAETGANTGELFFGEGSRLTVL.

This clonotype has ten or more counts. The V gene is TRBV15, the J gene TRBJ2-1; no clear D. Trimming pared 0 bases from V and 4 bases from J, leaving 7 bases between. Germline assignment: CDR1 LNHNV and CDR2 YYDKDF (reference sequence). The CDR3 contains 14 residues. CDR3: CATSRDLQYNEQFF. The CDR3 DNA is TGTGCCACCAGCAGAGATCTACAGTACAATGAGCAGTTCTTC.

This clonotype has just a few counts. V usage is TRBV28 and J usage is TRBJ2-1; 8 nucleotides line up with TRBD2. The V gene end was trimmed by 6 bases and the J gene end by 8 bases; junction bases not matched to a gene: 18. Germline CDR1 reads MDHEN; CDR2 reads SYDVKM. The CDR3 has 17 residues. DNA of the CDR3: TGTGCCAGCAGCCCCCAGGGGCGGGAGGCCGGGGTTTATGAGCAGTTCTTC. This translates into CASSPQGREAGVYEQFF.

In its sample, this clonotype was seen many times. This chain links TRBV12-3 or TRBV12-4 with TRBJ1-1; no definite D call. Trimming took 3 bases from V and 5 from J, leaving 10 bases between them. The CDR3 is made up of 13 amino acids. CDR3 loop: CASSFQGLTEAFF. The CDR3 DNA is TGTGCCAGCAGTTTTCAAGGATTGACTGAAGCTTTCTTT.